These T cell receptor beta chains were read from a single sample in a study of cytomegalovirus exposure and HLA in healthy donors. Produced via immunoSEQ multiplex PCR; TCRdb's table is partial and in-frame only. Seen here are about 190,000 clones, about four fifths observed once, and the top ten hold 2% to 3%. Input material: PBMCs. Receptor source: a woman aged 45-65 years in good health and CMV-seropositive. The CDR3 runs from the conserved cysteine through the conserved F or W. Fields, in order: J gene, clone size, V gene, CDR3 protein. Clone size is not always given. Where it is, it says once, few, many or a class for expanded clones.

j_gene: TRBJ2-2; abundance: NA; v_gene: TRBV2; CDR3aa: CASRVQGMWVGELFF
j_gene: TRBJ1-1; abundance: NA; v_gene: TRBV2; CDR3aa: CASSGPPQLAFF
j_gene: TRBJ2-3; abundance: NA; v_gene: TRBV27; CDR3aa: CASSSRTGLPDTQYF
j_gene: TRBJ2-1; abundance: NA; v_gene: TRBV4-2; CDR3aa: CASSQDRGGDHNEQFF
j_gene: TRBJ1-1; abundance: NA; v_gene: TRBV30; CDR3aa: CAWSARADTEAFF
j_gene: TRBJ2-3; abundance: NA; v_gene: TRBV29-1; CDR3aa: CSVDGPPGRLAGYSSTDTQYF
j_gene: TRBJ1-2; abundance: NA; v_gene: TRBV19; CDR3aa: CASRGPSDRAGYTF
j_gene: TRBJ1-6; abundance: NA; v_gene: TRBV6-6; CDR3aa: CASRTTGGDSPLHF
j_gene: TRBJ2-1; abundance: NA; v_gene: TRBV7-2; CDR3aa: CASRSSGGYNEQFF
j_gene: TRBJ2-2; abundance: NA; v_gene: TRBV7-2; CDR3aa: CASSFGVTGELFF
j_gene: TRBJ2-7; abundance: NA; v_gene: TRBV15; CDR3aa: CATSRGREGYEQYF
j_gene: TRBJ2-3; abundance: NA; v_gene: TRBV2; CDR3aa: CASSTRTGGTDTQYF
j_gene: TRBJ1-2; abundance: NA; v_gene: TRBV5-4; CDR3aa: CASSLVDRANYGYTF
j_gene: TRBJ2-5; abundance: NA; v_gene: TRBV5-1; CDR3aa: CASSFRDRGFGETQYF
j_gene: TRBJ2-7; abundance: NA; v_gene: TRBV2; CDR3aa: CASTAGSYEQYF
j_gene: TRBJ1-1; abundance: NA; v_gene: TRBV4-2; CDR3aa: CASSPSPGGKTEAFF
j_gene: TRBJ2-7; abundance: NA; v_gene: TRBV28; CDR3aa: CASRAGTATYEQYF
j_gene: TRBJ2-3; abundance: NA; v_gene: TRBV6-5; CDR3aa: CASSYGTIMSDTQYF
j_gene: TRBJ2-4; abundance: NA; v_gene: TRBV5-4; CDR3aa: CASSWQGGRTTLIQNIQYF
j_gene: TRBJ1-6; abundance: NA; v_gene: TRBV6-5; CDR3aa: CASSYGRGSPLHF
j_gene: TRBJ1-1; abundance: NA; v_gene: TRBV10-2; CDR3aa: CASREGWNTEAFF
j_gene: TRBJ2-2; abundance: NA; v_gene: TRBV11-2; CDR3aa: CASTNRSGNTGELFF
j_gene: TRBJ2-7; abundance: NA; v_gene: TRBV10-3; CDR3aa: CAISEGGQGMEQYF
j_gene: TRBJ2-5; abundance: NA; v_gene: TRBV5-1; CDR3aa: CASSLVTGEGSATQYF
j_gene: TRBJ1-1; abundance: NA; v_gene: TRBV30; CDR3aa: CAWSHLGASSNTEAFF
j_gene: TRBJ1-5; abundance: NA; v_gene: TRBV19; CDR3aa: CASRGTGGIQPQHF
j_gene: TRBJ2-3; abundance: NA; v_gene: TRBV18; CDR3aa: CASSDFHRVSDTQYF
j_gene: TRBJ1-6; abundance: NA; v_gene: TRBV6-6; CDR3aa: CASTIARGGSPLHF
j_gene: TRBJ2-1; abundance: NA; v_gene: TRBV29-1; CDR3aa: CSVVQRGGRVYNEQFF
j_gene: TRBJ1-6; abundance: NA; v_gene: TRBV6-4; CDR3aa: CASSDPKGRYNSPLHF
j_gene: TRBJ1-2; abundance: NA; v_gene: TRBV6-5; CDR3aa: CASSWTGNYGYTF
j_gene: TRBJ2-7; abundance: NA; v_gene: TRBV7-8; CDR3aa: CASSLAPGTSSYEQYF
j_gene: TRBJ1-1; abundance: NA; v_gene: TRBV7-3; CDR3aa: CASSSTGTGGYTEAFF
j_gene: TRBJ2-7; abundance: NA; v_gene: TRBV5-1; CDR3aa: CASSEGQGTEQYF
j_gene: TRBJ2-5; abundance: NA; v_gene: TRBV5-8; CDR3aa: CASSLQRGGEETQYF
j_gene: TRBJ2-3; abundance: once; v_gene: TRBV11-3; CDR3aa: CASSIGQGDTQYF
j_gene: TRBJ1-6; abundance: NA; v_gene: TRBV19; CDR3aa: CASSFGQPRNSPLHF
j_gene: TRBJ2-4; abundance: NA; v_gene: TRBV18; CDR3aa: CASSPLGAGNIQYF
j_gene: TRBJ1-4; abundance: NA; v_gene: TRBV5-6; CDR3aa: CASNPAGGEKLFF
j_gene: TRBJ2-7; abundance: NA; v_gene: TRBV28; CDR3aa: CASSFTFGQASYEQYF
j_gene: TRBJ1-3; abundance: NA; v_gene: TRBV27; CDR3aa: CASSARGQTLSGNTIYF
j_gene: TRBJ1-1; abundance: NA; v_gene: TRBV11-2; CDR3aa: CASSLVIRGRRTEAFF
j_gene: TRBJ1-2; abundance: NA; v_gene: TRBV2; CDR3aa: CASSPADRFNDGYTF
j_gene: TRBJ2-5; abundance: NA; v_gene: TRBV9; CDR3aa: CASSVGMSRGDAQEAQYF
j_gene: TRBJ1-2; abundance: NA; v_gene: TRBV6-1; CDR3aa: CASSGQGPLLYGYTF
j_gene: TRBJ1-5; abundance: once; v_gene: TRBV2; CDR3aa: CASRNNRGNQPQHF
j_gene: TRBJ2-7; abundance: NA; v_gene: TRBV2; CDR3aa: CASGTGTYEQYF
j_gene: TRBJ1-3; abundance: NA; v_gene: TRBV6-5; CDR3aa: CASKSSGAGNTIYF
j_gene: TRBJ2-5; abundance: NA; v_gene: TRBV7-8; CDR3aa: CASSLRWTGWDQETQYF
j_gene: TRBJ2-6; abundance: NA; v_gene: TRBV6-1; CDR3aa: CASRLSGANVLTF
j_gene: TRBJ2-7; abundance: NA; v_gene: TRBV18; CDR3aa: CASSSVPPGQGRDEQYF
j_gene: TRBJ1-1; abundance: once; v_gene: TRBV11-3; CDR3aa: CASSLGAGGPNTEAFF
j_gene: TRBJ1-1; abundance: few; v_gene: TRBV10-1; CDR3aa: CASSSGTALDTEAFF
j_gene: TRBJ1-1; abundance: NA; v_gene: TRBV14; CDR3aa: CASSQDRPTDRENSEAFF
j_gene: TRBJ2-7; abundance: once; v_gene: TRBV27; CDR3aa: CASSFTGPYEQYF
j_gene: TRBJ2-4; abundance: NA; v_gene: TRBV27; CDR3aa: CASRRRTSGEGDIQYF
j_gene: TRBJ1-5; abundance: NA; v_gene: TRBV2; CDR3aa: CASSARGPLISGGPQHF